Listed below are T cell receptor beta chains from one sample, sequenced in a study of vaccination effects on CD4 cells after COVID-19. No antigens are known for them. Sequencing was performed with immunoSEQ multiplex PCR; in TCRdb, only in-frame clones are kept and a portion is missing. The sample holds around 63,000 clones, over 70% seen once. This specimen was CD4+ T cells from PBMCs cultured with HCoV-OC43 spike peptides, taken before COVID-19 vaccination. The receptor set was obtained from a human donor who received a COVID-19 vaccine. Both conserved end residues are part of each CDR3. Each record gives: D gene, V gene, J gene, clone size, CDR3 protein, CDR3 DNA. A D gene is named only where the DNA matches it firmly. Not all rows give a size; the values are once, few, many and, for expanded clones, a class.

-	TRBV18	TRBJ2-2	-	CASSPGHRRTGELFF	TGTGCCAGCTCACCAGGACACCGAAGGACCGGGGAGCTGTTTTTT
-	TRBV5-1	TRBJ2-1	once	CASSSTETLGEQFF	TGCGCCAGCAGCTCGACAGAAACATTAGGCGAGCAGTTCTTC
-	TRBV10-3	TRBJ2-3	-	CAISEGGPTDTQYF	TGTGCCATCAGTGAGGGAGGTCCCACAGATACGCAGTATTTT
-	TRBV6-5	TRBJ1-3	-	CASSYSRQAGNTIYF	TGTGCCAGCAGTTACTCGAGACAGGCTGGAAACACCATATATTTT
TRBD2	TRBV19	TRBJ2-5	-	CASSPRTSGGEETQYF	TGTGCCAGTAGTCCACGGACTAGCGGGGGGGAAGAGACCCAGTACTTC
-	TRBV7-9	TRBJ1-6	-	CASSLENFNSPLHF	TGTGCCAGCAGCCTAGAGAACTTCAATTCACCCCTCCACTTT
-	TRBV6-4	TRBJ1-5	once	CASSDGLRRHDHQPQHF	TGTGCCAGCAGTGACGGTCTCAGGCGCCACGACCATCAGCCCCAGCATTTT
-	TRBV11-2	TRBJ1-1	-	CASSLAGVGGAFF	TGTGCCAGCAGCTTAGCAGGGGTTGGGGGAGCTTTCTTT
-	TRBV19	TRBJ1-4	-	CASSIKGAATNEKLFF	TGTGCCAGTAGTATCAAGGGAGCTGCAACTAATGAAAAACTGTTTTTT
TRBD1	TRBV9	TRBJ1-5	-	CASPDRVVSRNQPQHF	TGTGCCAGCCCCGACAGGGTAGTTAGTCGGAATCAGCCCCAGCATTTT
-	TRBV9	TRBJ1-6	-	CASSVGGYNSPLHF	TGTGCCAGCAGCGTTGGTGGGTATAATTCACCCCTCCACTTT
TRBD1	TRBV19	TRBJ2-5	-	CASSLRQGGKQETQYF	TGTGCCAGTAGTCTTCGACAGGGCGGAAAACAAGAGACCCAGTACTTC
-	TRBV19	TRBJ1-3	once	CASSIVGESSGNTIYF	TGTGCCAGTAGTATAGTAGGGGAGAGCTCTGGAAACACCATATATTTT
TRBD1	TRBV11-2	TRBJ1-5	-	CASGTGGSNQPQHF	TGTGCCAGCGGGACAGGGGGCAGCAATCAGCCCCAGCATTTT
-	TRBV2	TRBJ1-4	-	CASSERRGEGEKLFF	TGTGCCAGCAGTGAACGAAGGGGGGAAGGGGAAAAACTGTTTTTT
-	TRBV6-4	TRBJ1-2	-	CASSEGRGKGYGYTF	TGTGCCAGCAGTGAAGGCAGGGGTAAAGGCTATGGCTACACCTTC
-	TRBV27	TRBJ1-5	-	CASSSQGRDQPQHF	TGTGCCAGCAGTTCGCAGGGTAGGGATCAGCCCCAGCATTTT
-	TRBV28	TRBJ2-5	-	CASSLLARSETQYF	TGTGCCAGCAGTTTATTGGCCCGCTCGGAGACCCAGTACTTC
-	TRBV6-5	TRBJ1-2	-	CASSQPRTERYGYTF	TGTGCCAGCAGTCAACCCAGGACAGAACGCTATGGCTACACCTTC
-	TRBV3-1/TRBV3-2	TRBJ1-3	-	CASSRTRASSGNTIYF	TGTGCCAGCAGCCGAACGAGGGCGAGCTCTGGAAACACCATATATTTT
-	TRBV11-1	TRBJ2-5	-	CASSRESGRETQYF	TGTGCCAGCAGCCGGGAGTCGGGGCGGGAGACCCAGTACTTC
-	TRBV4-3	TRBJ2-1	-	CASSQAGTRSNNEQFF	TGCGCCAGCAGCCAGGCCGGGACACGCTCTAACAATGAGCAGTTCTTC
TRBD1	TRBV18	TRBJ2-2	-	CASSPGQGNTGELFF	TGTGCCAGCTCCCCGGGACAGGGAAACACCGGGGAGCTGTTTTTT
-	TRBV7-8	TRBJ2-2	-	CASSSGSSGTGELFF	TGTGCCAGCAGCTCCGGGTCGTCTGGCACCGGGGAGCTGTTTTTT
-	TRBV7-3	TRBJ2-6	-	CASSLTGSSSGANVLTF	TGTGCCAGCAGCTTAACGGGCAGCAGTTCTGGGGCCAACGTCCTGACTTTC
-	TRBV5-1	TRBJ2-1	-	CASSPTSNGGYNEQFF	TGCGCCAGCAGCCCCACTTCAAACGGGGGCTACAATGAGCAGTTCTTC
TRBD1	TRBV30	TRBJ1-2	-	CAWRGQGSNYGYTF	TGTGCCTGGAGAGGACAGGGATCGAACTATGGCTACACCTTC